This is a list of T cell receptor beta chains from one sample in a study of cytomegalovirus exposure and HLA in healthy donors. Produced via immunoSEQ multiplex PCR; TCRdb's table is partial and in-frame only. The profile covers tens of thousands of clones, with 66% appearing a single time and 20% to 25% taken by the ten largest. Sequencing was performed on PBMCs. Receptors originate from a middle-aged man in good health and CMV-seropositive. The CDR3 runs from the conserved cysteine through the conserved F or W. Each record gives: clone size, J gene, V gene, CDR3 protein. The listing skips clone size in some rows; elsewhere it reads once, few, many or a size class.

clone size: few
J gene: TRBJ1-5
V gene: TRBV2
CDR3 protein: CASSSYRGGQPQHF

clone size: -
J gene: TRBJ2-7
V gene: TRBV19
CDR3 protein: CASSPQGQGGSYEQYF

clone size: -
J gene: TRBJ2-2
V gene: TRBV13
CDR3 protein: CASSFGTGLAGELFF

clone size: -
J gene: TRBJ1-2
V gene: TRBV10-3
CDR3 protein: CAISDRTGDLNYGYTF

clone size: -
J gene: TRBJ2-5
V gene: TRBV6-5
CDR3 protein: CASTLGGGFVETQYF

clone size: -
J gene: TRBJ2-7
V gene: TRBV27
CDR3 protein: CASSLSATSAYEQYF

clone size: -
J gene: TRBJ2-1
V gene: TRBV5-1
CDR3 protein: CASRSGLDGYNEQFF

clone size: -
J gene: TRBJ1-1
V gene: TRBV5-1
CDR3 protein: CASSERGTVFTEAFF

clone size: -
J gene: TRBJ1-4
V gene: TRBV11-2
CDR3 protein: CASRPDRLNEKLFF

clone size: -
J gene: TRBJ1-5
V gene: TRBV28
CDR3 protein: CAIRPGLNQPQHF

clone size: -
J gene: TRBJ1-1
V gene: TRBV6-1
CDR3 protein: CASSEAGTGGFGAFF

clone size: -
J gene: TRBJ2-1
V gene: TRBV5-4
CDR3 protein: CASSLGRGNPPEQFF

clone size: -
J gene: TRBJ2-7
V gene: TRBV29-1
CDR3 protein: CSVAGSGYEQYF

clone size: few
J gene: TRBJ1-2
V gene: TRBV7-2
CDR3 protein: CASSFQQGNYGYTF

clone size: once
J gene: TRBJ2-7
V gene: TRBV4-3
CDR3 protein: CASSQAVEGDREQYF

clone size: -
J gene: TRBJ2-7
V gene: TRBV6-5
CDR3 protein: CASSSGQDYEQYF

clone size: few
J gene: TRBJ1-2
V gene: TRBV10-2
CDR3 protein: CASSGQAVNYGYTF

clone size: -
J gene: TRBJ2-5
V gene: TRBV15
CDR3 protein: CATSRDYRGDQYF

clone size: few
J gene: TRBJ1-5
V gene: TRBV21-1
CDR3 protein: CASSKAGDRPIRGQPQHF

clone size: -
J gene: TRBJ2-2
V gene: TRBV30
CDR3 protein: CAWSVASGNTGELFF

clone size: -
J gene: TRBJ2-7
V gene: TRBV6-5
CDR3 protein: CASSYGGQGSYEQYF

clone size: -
J gene: TRBJ1-2
V gene: TRBV27
CDR3 protein: CASSLTGNYGYTF

clone size: -
J gene: TRBJ1-1
V gene: TRBV5-1
CDR3 protein: CASSLGQGPGGHEAFF

clone size: -
J gene: TRBJ2-7
V gene: TRBV5-5
CDR3 protein: CASSSRAPYEQYF

clone size: -
J gene: TRBJ1-1
V gene: TRBV5-1
CDR3 protein: CASSRTQHRNTEAFF

clone size: -
J gene: TRBJ1-1
V gene: TRBV20-1
CDR3 protein: CSATTGARAFF

clone size: -
J gene: TRBJ1-6
V gene: TRBV5-1
CDR3 protein: CASSQSQGNSPLHF

clone size: -
J gene: TRBJ2-6
V gene: TRBV7-8
CDR3 protein: CASSSRSAGANVLTF

clone size: -
J gene: TRBJ1-6
V gene: TRBV18
CDR3 protein: CASSPPNGSPLHF

clone size: -
J gene: TRBJ1-4
V gene: TRBV6-1
CDR3 protein: CASTFWTGAEKLFF

clone size: once
J gene: TRBJ1-1
V gene: TRBV7-9
CDR3 protein: CASMRVLNTEAFF

clone size: once
J gene: TRBJ2-2
V gene: TRBV7-2
CDR3 protein: CASSLVGQGLGELFF

clone size: -
J gene: TRBJ2-5
V gene: TRBV21-1
CDR3 protein: CASPRGRETQYF

clone size: few
J gene: TRBJ1-1
V gene: TRBV6-1
CDR3 protein: CATQYMTAAFF

clone size: -
J gene: TRBJ2-3
V gene: TRBV14
CDR3 protein: CASSQERGSLTDTQYF